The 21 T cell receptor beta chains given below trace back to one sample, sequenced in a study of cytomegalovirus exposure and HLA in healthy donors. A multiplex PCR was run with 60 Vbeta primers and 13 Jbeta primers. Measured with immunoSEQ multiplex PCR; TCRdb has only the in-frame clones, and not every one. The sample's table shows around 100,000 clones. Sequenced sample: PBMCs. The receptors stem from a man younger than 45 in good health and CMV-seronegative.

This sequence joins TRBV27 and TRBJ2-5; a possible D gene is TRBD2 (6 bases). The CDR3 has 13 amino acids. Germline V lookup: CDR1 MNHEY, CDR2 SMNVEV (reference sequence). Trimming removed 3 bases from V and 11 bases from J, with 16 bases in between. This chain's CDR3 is CASSLSRSGEQYF. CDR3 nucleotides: TGTGCCAGCAGTTTGTCCCGGTCGGGGGAGCAGTACTTC.

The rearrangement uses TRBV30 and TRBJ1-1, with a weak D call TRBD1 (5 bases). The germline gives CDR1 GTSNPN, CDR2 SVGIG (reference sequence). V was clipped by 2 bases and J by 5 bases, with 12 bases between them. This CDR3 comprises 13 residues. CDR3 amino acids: CAWSQQGGTEAFF. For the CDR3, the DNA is TGTGCCTGGAGTCAGCAGGGAGGGACTGAAGCTTTCTTT.

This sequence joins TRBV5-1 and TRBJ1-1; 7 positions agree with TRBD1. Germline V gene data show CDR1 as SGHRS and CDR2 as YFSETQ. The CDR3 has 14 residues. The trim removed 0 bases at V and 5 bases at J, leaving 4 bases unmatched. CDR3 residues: CASSLEQGRTEAFF. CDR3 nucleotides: TGCGCCAGCAGCTTGGAACAGGGGAGGACTGAAGCTTTCTTT.

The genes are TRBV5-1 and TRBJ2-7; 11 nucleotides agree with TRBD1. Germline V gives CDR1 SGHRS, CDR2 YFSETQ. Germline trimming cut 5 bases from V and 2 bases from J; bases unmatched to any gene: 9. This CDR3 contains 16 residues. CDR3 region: CASRDAPGQGAYEQYF. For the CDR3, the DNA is TGCGCCAGCAGAGACGCACCGGGACAGGGGGCCTACGAGCAGTACTTC.

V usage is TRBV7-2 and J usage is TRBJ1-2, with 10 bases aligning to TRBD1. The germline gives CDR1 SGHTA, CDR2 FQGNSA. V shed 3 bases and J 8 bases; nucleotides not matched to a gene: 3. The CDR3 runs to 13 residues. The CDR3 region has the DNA TGTGCCAGCAGCTTGACAGGGGGCGAGGGCTACACCTTC. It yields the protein CASSLTGGEGYTF.

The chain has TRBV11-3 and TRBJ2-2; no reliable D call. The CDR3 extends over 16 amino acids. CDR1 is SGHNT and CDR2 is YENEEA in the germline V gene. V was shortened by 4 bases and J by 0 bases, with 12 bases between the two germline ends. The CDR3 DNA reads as TGTGCCAGCAGCTCCTACGGAGCTACGAACACCGGGGAGCTGTTTTTT. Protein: CASSSYGATNTGELFF.

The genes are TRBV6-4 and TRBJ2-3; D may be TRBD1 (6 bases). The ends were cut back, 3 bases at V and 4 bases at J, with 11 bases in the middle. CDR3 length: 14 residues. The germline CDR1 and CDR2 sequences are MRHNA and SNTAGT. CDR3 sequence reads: CASSEQGKADTQYF. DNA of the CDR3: TGTGCCAGCAGTGAACAGGGTAAAGCAGATACGCAGTATTTT.

The CDR3 bases are TGTGCCAGCAGCGTATCCAGGGTCACAGATACGCAGTATTTT. It encodes CASSVSRVTDTQYF. The chain is built from TRBV9 and TRBJ2-3, with D possibly TRBD1 on 5 matching bases. Trimming pared 1 base from V and 2 bases from J, leaving 8 bases between. Germline assignment: CDR1 SGDLS and CDR2 YYNGEE. The CDR3 extends over 14 amino acids.

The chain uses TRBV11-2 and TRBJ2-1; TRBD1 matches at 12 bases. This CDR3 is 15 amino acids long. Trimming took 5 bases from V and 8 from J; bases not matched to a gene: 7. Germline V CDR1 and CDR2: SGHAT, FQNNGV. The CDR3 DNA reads TGTGCCAGCAGCAGGGGACAGGGGGCACGGGATGAGCAGTTCTTC. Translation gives CASSRGQGARDEQFF.

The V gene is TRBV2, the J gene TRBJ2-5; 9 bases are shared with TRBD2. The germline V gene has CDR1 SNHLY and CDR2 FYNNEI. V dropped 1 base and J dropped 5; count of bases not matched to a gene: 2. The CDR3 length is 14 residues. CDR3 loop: CASSEVTSGETQYF. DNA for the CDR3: TGTGCCAGCAGTGAAGTGACTAGCGGTGAGACCCAGTACTTC.

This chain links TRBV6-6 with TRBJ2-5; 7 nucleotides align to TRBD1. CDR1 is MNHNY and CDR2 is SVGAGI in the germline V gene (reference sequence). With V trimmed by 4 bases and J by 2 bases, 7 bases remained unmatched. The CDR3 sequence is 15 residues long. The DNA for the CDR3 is TGTGCCAGCAGTTCAGACAGGGCTCATCAAGAGACCCAGTACTTC. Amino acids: CASSSDRAHQETQYF.

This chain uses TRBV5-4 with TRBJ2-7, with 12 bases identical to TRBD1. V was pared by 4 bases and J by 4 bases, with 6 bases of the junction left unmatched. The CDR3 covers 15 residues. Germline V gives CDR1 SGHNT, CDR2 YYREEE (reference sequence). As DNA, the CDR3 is TGTGCCAGCAGCGGGACAGGGGGCGGACGTTACGAGCAGTACTTC. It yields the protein CASSGTGGGRYEQYF.

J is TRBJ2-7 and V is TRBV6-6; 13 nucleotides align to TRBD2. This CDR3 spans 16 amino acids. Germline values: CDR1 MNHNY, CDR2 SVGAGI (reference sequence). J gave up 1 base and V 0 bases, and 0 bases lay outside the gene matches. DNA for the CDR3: TGTGCCAGCAGTTACTCGGGACTAGCGGGGTCCTACGAGCAGTACTTC. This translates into CASSYSGLAGSYEQYF.

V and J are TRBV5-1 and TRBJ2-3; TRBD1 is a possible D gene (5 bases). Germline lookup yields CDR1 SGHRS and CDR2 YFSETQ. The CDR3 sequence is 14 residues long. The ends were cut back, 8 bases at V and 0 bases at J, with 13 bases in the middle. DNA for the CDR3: TGCGCCAGTCTCGCCGACAGTAGCACAGATACGCAGTATTTT. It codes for CASLADSSTDTQYF. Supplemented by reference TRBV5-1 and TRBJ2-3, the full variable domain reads KAGVTQTPRYLIKTRGQQVTLSCSPISGHRSVSWYQQTPGQGLQFLFEYFSETQRNKGNFPGRFSGRQFSNSRSEMNVSTLELGDSALYLCASLADSSTDTQYFGPGTRLTVL.

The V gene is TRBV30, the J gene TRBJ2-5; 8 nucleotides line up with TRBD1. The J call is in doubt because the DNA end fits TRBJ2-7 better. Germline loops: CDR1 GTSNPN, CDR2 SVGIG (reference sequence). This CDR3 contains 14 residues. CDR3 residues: CAWDRGSGTYEQYF. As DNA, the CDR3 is TGTGCCTGGGACAGGGGATCCGGGACCTACGAGCAGTACTTC.

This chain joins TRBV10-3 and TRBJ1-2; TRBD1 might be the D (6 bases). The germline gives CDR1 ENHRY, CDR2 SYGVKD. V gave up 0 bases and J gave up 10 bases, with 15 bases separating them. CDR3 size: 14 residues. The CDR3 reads CAISESQGTAAYTF. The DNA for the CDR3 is TGTGCCATCAGTGAGTCACAGGGTACAGCGGCCTACACCTTC.

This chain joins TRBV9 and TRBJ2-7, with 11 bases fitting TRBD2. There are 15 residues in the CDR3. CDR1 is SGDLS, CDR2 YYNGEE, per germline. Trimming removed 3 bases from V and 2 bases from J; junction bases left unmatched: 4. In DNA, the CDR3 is TGTGCCAGCAGCGCTCTAGCGGGGGGCACCTACGAGCAGTACTTC. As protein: CASSALAGGTYEQYF.

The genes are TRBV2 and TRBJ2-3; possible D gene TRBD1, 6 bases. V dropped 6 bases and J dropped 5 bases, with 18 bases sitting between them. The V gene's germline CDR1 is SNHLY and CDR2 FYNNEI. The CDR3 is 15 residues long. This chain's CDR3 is CASRGMAGAGDTQYF. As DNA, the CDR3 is TGTGCCAGCAGGGGGATGGCAGGGGCGGGAGATACGCAGTATTTT.

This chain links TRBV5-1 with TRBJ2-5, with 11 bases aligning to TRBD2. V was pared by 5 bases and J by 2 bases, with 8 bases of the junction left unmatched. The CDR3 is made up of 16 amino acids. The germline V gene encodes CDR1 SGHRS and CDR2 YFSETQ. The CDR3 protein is CASRKYSGGVQETQYF. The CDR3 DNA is TGCGCCAGCAGAAAGTATAGCGGGGGGGTTCAAGAGACCCAGTACTTC.

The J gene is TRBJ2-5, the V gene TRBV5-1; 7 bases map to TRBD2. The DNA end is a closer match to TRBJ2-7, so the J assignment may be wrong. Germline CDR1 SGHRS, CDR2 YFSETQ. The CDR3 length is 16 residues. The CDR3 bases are TGCGCCAGCAGCTTGCAGGCGCGGGGGACCTCCTACGAGCAGTACTTC. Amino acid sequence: CASSLQARGTSYEQYF.

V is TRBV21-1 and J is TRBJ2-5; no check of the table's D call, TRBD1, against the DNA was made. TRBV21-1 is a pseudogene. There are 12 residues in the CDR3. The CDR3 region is CASSLQGETQYF. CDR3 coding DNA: TGTGCCAGCAGCTTACAGGGGGAGACCCAGTACTTC.